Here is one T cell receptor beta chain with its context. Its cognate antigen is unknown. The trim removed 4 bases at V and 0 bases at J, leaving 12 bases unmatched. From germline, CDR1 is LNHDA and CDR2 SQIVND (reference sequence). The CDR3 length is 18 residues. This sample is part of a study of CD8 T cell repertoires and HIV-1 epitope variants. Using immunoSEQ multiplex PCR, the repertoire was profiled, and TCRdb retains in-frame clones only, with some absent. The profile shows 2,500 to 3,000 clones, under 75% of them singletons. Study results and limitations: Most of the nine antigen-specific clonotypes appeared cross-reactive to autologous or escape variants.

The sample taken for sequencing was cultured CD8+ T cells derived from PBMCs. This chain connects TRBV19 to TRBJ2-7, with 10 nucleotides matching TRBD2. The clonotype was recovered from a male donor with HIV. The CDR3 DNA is TGTGCCAGTAGTACTCACGCTGGACTAGCGGAAAGCTCCTACGAGCAGTACTTC. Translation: CASSTHAGLAESSYEQYF. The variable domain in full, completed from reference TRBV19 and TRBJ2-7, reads DGGITQSPKYLFRKEGQNVTLSCEQNLNHDAMYWYRQDPGQGLRLIYYSQIVNDFQKGDIAEGYSVSREKKESFPLTVTSAQKNPTAFYLCASSTHAGLAESSYEQYFGPGTRLTVT.